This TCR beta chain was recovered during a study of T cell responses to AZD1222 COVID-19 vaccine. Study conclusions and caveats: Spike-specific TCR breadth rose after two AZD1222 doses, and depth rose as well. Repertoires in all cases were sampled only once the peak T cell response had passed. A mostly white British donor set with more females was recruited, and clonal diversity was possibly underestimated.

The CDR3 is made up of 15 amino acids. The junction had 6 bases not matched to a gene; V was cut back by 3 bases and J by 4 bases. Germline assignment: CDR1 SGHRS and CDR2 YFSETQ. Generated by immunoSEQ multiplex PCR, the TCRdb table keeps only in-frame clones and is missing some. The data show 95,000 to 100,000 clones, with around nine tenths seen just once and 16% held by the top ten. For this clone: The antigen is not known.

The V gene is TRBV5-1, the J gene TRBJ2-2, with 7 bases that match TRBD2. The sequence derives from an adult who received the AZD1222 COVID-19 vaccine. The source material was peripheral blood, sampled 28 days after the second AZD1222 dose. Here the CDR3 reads CASSYGLGGTGELFF. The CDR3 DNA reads TGCGCCAGCAGCTACGGACTAGGAGGCACCGGGGAGCTGTTTTTT.